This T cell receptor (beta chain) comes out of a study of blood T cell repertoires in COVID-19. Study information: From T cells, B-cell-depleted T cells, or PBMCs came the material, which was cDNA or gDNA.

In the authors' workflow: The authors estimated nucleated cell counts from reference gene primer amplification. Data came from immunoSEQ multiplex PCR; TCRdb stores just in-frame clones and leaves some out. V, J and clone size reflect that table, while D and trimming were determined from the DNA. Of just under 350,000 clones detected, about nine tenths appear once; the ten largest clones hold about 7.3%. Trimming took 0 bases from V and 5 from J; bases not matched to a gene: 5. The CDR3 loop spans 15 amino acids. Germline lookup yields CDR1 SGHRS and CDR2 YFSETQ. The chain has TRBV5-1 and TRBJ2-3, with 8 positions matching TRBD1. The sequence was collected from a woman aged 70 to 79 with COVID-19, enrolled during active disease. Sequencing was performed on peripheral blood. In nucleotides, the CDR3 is TGCGCCAGCAGCTTGGCACAGGGGGTTGGAGATACGCAGTATTTT. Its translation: CASSLAQGVGDTQYF.